Each of the 8 T cell receptor beta chains below was sequenced from the same sample in a study of blood T cell repertoires in COVID-19. Sequenced by immunoSEQ multiplex PCR; TCRdb stores in-frame clones only, minus some. In the table there are some 280,000 clones, around 89% of which are singletons. Material for sequencing was peripheral blood. These receptors were taken from a woman in her sixties or seventies with acute or convalescent COVID-19.

The chain is built from TRBV12-3 or TRBV12-4 and TRBJ2-7; 9 nucleotides align to TRBD1. The J segment lost 2 bases and the V segment lost 5 bases, leaving 1 base of the junction unmatched. There are 13 residues in the CDR3. The CDR3 sequence is CASSRQGAYEQYF. The CDR3 nucleotides are TGTGCCAGCAGTCGACAGGGGGCCTACGAGCAGTACTTC.

The chain joins TRBV28 to TRBJ1-4; D is unresolved. Trimming pared 3 bases from V and 7 bases from J, leaving 6 bases between. CDR3 length equals 12 residues. CDR1 is MDHEN and CDR2 is SYDVKM in the germline V gene. The CDR3 reads CASSFPGEKLFF. The CDR3 nucleotides are TGTGCCAGCAGTTTTCCGGGTGAAAAACTGTTTTTT.

The chain combines TRBV4-2 with TRBJ1-3; the D is unclear. V lost 0 bases and J lost 4, with 13 bases in between. The germline CDR1 and CDR2 sequences are LGHNA and YNFKEQ. There are 16 residues in the CDR3. The CDR3 loop is CASSQDHEGFGNTIYF. The CDR3, as DNA: TGTGCCAGCAGCCAAGATCACGAGGGATTCGGAAACACCATATATTTT.

The CDR3 sequence is CASSRLAQETQYF. CDR3 DNA sequence: TGTGCCAGCAGTAGACTAGCCCAAGAGACCCAGTACTTC. The gene calls are TRBV3-1 (or the pseudogene TRBV3-2) and TRBJ2-5; 7 bases line up with TRBD2. The CDR3 runs 13 residues. The germline CDR1 and CDR2 sequences are LGHDT and YNNKEL (reference sequence). Trimming took 6 bases from V and 1 from J; bases not matched to a gene: 2.

The gene calls are TRBV19 and TRBJ2-1; 8 nucleotides align to TRBD2. Germline loops: CDR1 LNHDA, CDR2 SQIVND (reference sequence). The length of the CDR3 is 17 residues. V shed 1 base, J shed 0 bases, and the junction held 5 bases outside the gene matches. The chain's CDR3 is CASSIGTSSSSYNEQFF. CDR3 in DNA: TGTGCCAGTAGTATAGGGACTAGCAGCAGCTCCTACAATGAGCAGTTCTTC. The complete variable domain, with remaining parts taken from reference TRBV19 and TRBJ2-1, reads DGGITQSPKYLFRKEGQNVTLSCEQNLNHDAMYWYRQDPGQGLRLIYYSQIVNDFQKGDIAEGYSVSREKKESFPLTVTSAQKNPTAFYLCASSIGTSSSSYNEQFFGPGTRLTVL.

The chain carries TRBV30 and TRBJ1-5; a possible D gene is TRBD1 (5 bases). The V gene's germline CDR1 is GTSNPN and CDR2 SVGIG (reference sequence). The CDR3 spans 12 residues. The V end was cut by 1 base, the J end by 7 bases, with 8 bases between. CDR3 in DNA: TGTGCCTGGAGTGGAACAGGACAGCCCCAGCATTTT. This codes for CAWSGTGQPQHF. Drawing the rest from reference TRBV30 and TRBJ1-5, the complete variable domain is SQTIHQWPATLVQPVGSPLSLECTVEGTSNPNLYWYRQAAGRGLQLLFYSVGIGQISSEVPQNLSASRPQDRQFILSSKKLLLSDSGFYLCAWSGTGQPQHFGDGTRLSIL.

The chain combines TRBV3-1 (or the pseudogene TRBV3-2) with TRBJ2-2, with 10 bases aligning to TRBD1. Germline assignment: CDR1 LGHDT and CDR2 YNNKEL (reference sequence). CDR3 length: 15 amino acids. The V gene end was trimmed by 5 bases and the J gene end by 5 bases; junction bases not matched to a gene: 5. The CDR3 loop reads CASSGTGVRTGELFF. Written as DNA, the CDR3 is TGTGCCAGCAGCGGGACAGGGGTTAGAACCGGGGAGCTGTTTTTT.

The chain links TRBV3-1 (or the pseudogene TRBV3-2) to TRBJ2-2; unclear D gene. V was trimmed by 1 base and J by 7 bases, leaving 7 bases between them. The CDR3 sequence is 13 residues long. The V gene's germline CDR1 is LGHDT and CDR2 YNNKEL (reference sequence). The CDR3 region is CASSQAPVGELFF. The CDR3 nucleotides are TGTGCCAGCAGCCAAGCCCCGGTCGGGGAGCTGTTTTTT.